This T cell receptor beta chain is from a study of CD8+CD57+ T cells in acquired aplastic anemia. Overall study: The sorted CD4+ and CD8+ cells yielded an average roughly 3 ug of DNA.

This clonotype was detected only a few times. Its target is not known. General study points: Patients shared approximately 30 CD8+ CDR3 sequences with controls. Patients showed no significant difference from controls in CD8+ Simpson's diversity.

CDR3 and TCR beta VDJ profiling relied on a genomic DNA template. One entry per CDR3 protein, called by TCRdb with MiXCR from the reads. The table includes 160,000 or so distinct CDR3 sequences, approximately 51% detected once. Previously, flow cytometry had revealed CD8+CD57+ cell expansion in the patients chosen for sequencing. Blood was sampled before the patients had received any therapy. Trimming removed 6 bases from V and 4 bases from J, with 15 bases in between. The CDR3 is 13 amino acids. Germline V gene sequence: CDR1 GTSNPN, CDR2 SVGIG (reference sequence). The chain couples TRBV30 to TRBJ1-2, with a possible D match to TRBD1 (6 bases). Material: sorted CD4+, CD8+, or CD8+CD57+ T cells (not recorded which) from PBMCs. This clonotype was sampled from a human donor with aplastic anemia. CDR3 sequence: CACTAGEAYGYTF. The CDR3 nucleotides are TGTGCCTGCACCGCAGGGGAGGCCTATGGCTACACCTTC.